Listed below are T cell receptor beta chains from one sample, sequenced in a study of T-cell memory formation after mild COVID-19. TCRdb reanalysed the 5' RACE reads using MiXCR and keeps one entry per CDR3 protein. The sample consists of 150,000 to 200,000 distinct CDR3 sequences, around 16% of them appearing once. Sequencing was performed on PBMCs or a T cell subset sorted from them (not recorded which). Every receptor here comes from an adult woman who had mild COVID-19 (a few samples of this study predate the infection). Cell type and time point are not known. The conserved cysteine and the conserved F or W are not part of the CDR3 here. D genes are given only for firm matches. Expanded clones are given a class, and other clones once, few, many or no size at all.

TRBD1,NA,TRBJ1-2,13,TRBV7-9,ASSLPGQGPYGYT
TRBD1,few,TRBJ1-1,12,TRBV27,ASSRTTGWTEAF
TRBD1,few,TRBJ2-1,12,TRBV18,ASSDRGSYNEQF
TRBD1,NA,TRBJ2-1,13,TRBV7-9,ASSLMGQGGNEQF
NA,NA,TRBJ2-1,14,TRBV4-2,ASSQDLFRGSGEQF
NA,many,TRBJ2-5,16,TRBV3-1,ASSQFPTQSAGRETQY
TRBD2,few,TRBJ2-1,14,TRBV7-2,ASSLTGLAGGIEQF
NA,NA,TRBJ2-2,9,TRBV3-1,ASSQAGWLF
TRBD2,few,TRBJ2-3,13,TRBV2,ASTRGAGPTDTQY
NA,few,TRBJ2-3,14,TRBV6-5,ASSYSRLAKADTQY
NA,NA,TRBJ1-1,15,TRBV12-3/TRBV12-4,ASSLGSSARQGSEAF
TRBD1,NA,TRBJ1-2,11,TRBV7-2,ASSVPGGYGYT
NA,few,TRBJ2-7,12,TRBV11-3,ASSLGGSAFLQY
NA,NA,TRBJ1-1,13,TRBV29-1,SVGIGSLGSPSAF
NA,few,TRBJ1-2,11,TRBV24-1,ATSDLGNYGYT
NA,many,TRBJ1-1,11,TRBV7-9,ASSLDRNTEAF
NA,NA,TRBJ1-2,10,TRBV12-3/TRBV12-4,ASNRVSYGYT
TRBD1,NA,TRBJ2-1,13,TRBV4-2,ASSQDRGSYNEQF
TRBD1,NA,TRBJ2-2,13,TRBV20-1,SATRPGGASGELF
NA,NA,TRBJ2-4,15,TRBV27,ASSLRLANGAKNIQY
NA,NA,TRBJ2-6,13,TRBV6-2/TRBV6-3,ASSSNLSGANVLT
TRBD1,few,TRBJ2-7,14,TRBV7-8,ASSYSGTGPHYEQY
TRBD2,NA,TRBJ2-3,13,TRBV5-1,ASSSGAGGTDTQY
NA,NA,TRBJ2-7,10,TRBV7-9,ASSLAGPEQY
NA,few,TRBJ1-2,12,TRBV6-6,ASSSGLEGRGYT
TRBD1,NA,TRBJ1-1,13,TRBV20-1,SALLRGRAVTEAF
NA,few,TRBJ2-5,10,TRBV29-1,SVGPQRETQY
NA,NA,TRBJ2-4,13,TRBV20-1,SARSGGSAKNIQY
NA,few,TRBJ1-2,11,TRBV12-3/TRBV12-4,ASSLVQGYGYT
NA,few,TRBJ1-1,12,TRBV7-9,ASSLEVKNTEAF
NA,NA,TRBJ1-5,11,TRBV19,ASRGLGNQPQH
TRBD1,NA,TRBJ1-1,13,TRBV12-3/TRBV12-4,ASSPPGGPGTEAF